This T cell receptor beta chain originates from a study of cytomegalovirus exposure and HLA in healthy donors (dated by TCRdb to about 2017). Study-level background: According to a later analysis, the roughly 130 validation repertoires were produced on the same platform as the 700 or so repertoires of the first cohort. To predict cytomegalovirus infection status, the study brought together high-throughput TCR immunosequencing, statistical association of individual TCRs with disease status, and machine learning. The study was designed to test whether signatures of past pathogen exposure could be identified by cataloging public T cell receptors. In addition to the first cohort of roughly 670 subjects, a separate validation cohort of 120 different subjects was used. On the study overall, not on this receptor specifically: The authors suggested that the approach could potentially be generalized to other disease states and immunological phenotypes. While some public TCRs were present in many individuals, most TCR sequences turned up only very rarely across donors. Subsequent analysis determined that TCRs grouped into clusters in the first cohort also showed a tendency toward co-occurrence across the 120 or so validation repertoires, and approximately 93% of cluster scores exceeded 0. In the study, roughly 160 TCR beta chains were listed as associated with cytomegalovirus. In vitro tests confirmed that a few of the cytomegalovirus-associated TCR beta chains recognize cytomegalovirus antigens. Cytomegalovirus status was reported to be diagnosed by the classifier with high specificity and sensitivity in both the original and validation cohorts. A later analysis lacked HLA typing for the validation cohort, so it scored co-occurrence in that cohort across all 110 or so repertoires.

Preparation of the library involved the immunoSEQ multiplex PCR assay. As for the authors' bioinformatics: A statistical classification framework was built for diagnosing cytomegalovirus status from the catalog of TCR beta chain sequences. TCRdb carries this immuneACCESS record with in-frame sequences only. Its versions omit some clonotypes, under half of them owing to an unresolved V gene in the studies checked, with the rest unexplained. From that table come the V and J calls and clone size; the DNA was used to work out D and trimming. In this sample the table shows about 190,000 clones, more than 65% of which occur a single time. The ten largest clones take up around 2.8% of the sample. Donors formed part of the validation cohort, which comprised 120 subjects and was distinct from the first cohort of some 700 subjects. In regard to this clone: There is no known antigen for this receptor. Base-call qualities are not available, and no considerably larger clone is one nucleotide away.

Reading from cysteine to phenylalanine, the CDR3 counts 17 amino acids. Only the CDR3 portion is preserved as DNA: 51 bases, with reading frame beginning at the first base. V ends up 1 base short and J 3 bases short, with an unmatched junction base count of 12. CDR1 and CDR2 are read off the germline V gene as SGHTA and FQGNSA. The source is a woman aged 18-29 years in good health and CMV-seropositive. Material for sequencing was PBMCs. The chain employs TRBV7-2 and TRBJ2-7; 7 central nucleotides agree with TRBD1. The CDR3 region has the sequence CASSLGLLSDRSYEQYF. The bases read TGTGCCAGCAGCTTAGGGTTATTATCGGACAGGAGCTACGAGCAGTACTTC. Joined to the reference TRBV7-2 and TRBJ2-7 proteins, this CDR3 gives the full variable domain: GAGVSQSPSNKVTEKGKDVELRCDPISGHTALYWYRQSLGQGLEFLIYFQGNSAPDKSGLPSDRFSAERTGGSVSTLTIQRTQQEDSAVYLCASSLGLLSDRSYEQYFGPGTRLTVT.